This T cell receptor (beta chain) is drawn from a study of CD8 T cells in Susac syndrome. Healthy donors acted as controls, with matching for age and sex. An input of about 0.5 to 1 ug of RNA was subjected to reverse transcription using random hexamers. An immunoSEQ multiplex PCR amplified TCR beta CDR3 over 54 Vbeta and 13 Jbeta. Each CDR3 protein gets one entry after TCRdb re-called the immunoSEQ multiplex PCR reads with MiXCR. The profile shows more than 150,000 distinct CDR3 sequences, around 95% of them singletons. This CDR3 is built from 12 residues. V was trimmed by 1 base and J by 9 bases, leaving 11 bases between them. Germline loops: CDR1 SGHDT, CDR2 YYEEEE.

The V and J genes are TRBV5-6 and TRBJ2-7; D might be TRBD1 (5 bases). Sequenced material: CD4+ T cells from PBMCs. This receptor was identified in a human donor in good health. In DNA form, the CDR3 reads TGTGCCAGCAGCTTGCGAAGAACAGGGCAGTACTTC. It is translated as CASSLRRTGQYF.